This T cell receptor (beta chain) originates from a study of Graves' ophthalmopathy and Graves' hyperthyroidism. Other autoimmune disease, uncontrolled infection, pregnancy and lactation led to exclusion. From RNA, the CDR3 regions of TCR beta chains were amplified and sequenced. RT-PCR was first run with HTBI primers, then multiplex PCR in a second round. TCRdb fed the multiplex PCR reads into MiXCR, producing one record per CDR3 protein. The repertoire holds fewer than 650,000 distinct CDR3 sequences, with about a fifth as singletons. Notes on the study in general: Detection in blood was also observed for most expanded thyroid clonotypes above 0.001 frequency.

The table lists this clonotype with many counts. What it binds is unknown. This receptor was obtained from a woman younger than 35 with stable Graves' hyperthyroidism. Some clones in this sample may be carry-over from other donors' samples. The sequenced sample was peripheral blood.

The CDR3: CASNLMNSPLHF. The DNA of the CDR3 is TGTGCCAGCAATCTTATGAATTCACCCCTCCACTTT. The rearrangement links TRBV9 to TRBJ1-6; D is unresolved. V lost 6 bases to trimming and J lost 7 bases, with 8 bases between them. The germline CDR1 and CDR2 sequences are SGDLS and YYNGEE. The CDR3 length is 12 residues.